This note documents a single T cell receptor (beta chain) sequence. Its antigen is not known. This CDR3 comprises 14 residues. V shed 0 bases and J shed 0 bases, with 6 bases lying between them. The germline V gene has CDR1 SGDLS and CDR2 YYNGEE. These data are taken from a study of cytomegalovirus exposure and HLA in healthy donors. Overall study context: Within the Caucasian-associated ancestry cluster were around 80% of the approximately 400 genotyped donors. Study-level points and caveats: A later analysis reportedly found fewer N-insertions in an Asian-associated ancestry cluster than the roughly 670-donor mean. The likely explanation for a cluster of highly shared sequence variants was sequencing artifact. The records held CMV serostatus as the only immune exposure information.

PCR amplification relied on 60 Vbeta primers (plus 13 Jbeta primers). The method was immunoSEQ multiplex PCR; TCRdb's version includes in-frame clones alone and lacks a portion of them. This sample's clone table lists over 65,000 clones. This chain links TRBV9 with TRBJ1-1; D is uncertain. The sample taken for sequencing was PBMCs. The TCR originated in a man in his thirties or forties in good health and CMV-seronegative. This chain's CDR3 is CASSVEAVNTEAFF. Here the CDR3 DNA reads TGTGCCAGCAGCGTAGAAGCGGTGAACACTGAAGCTTTCTTT.